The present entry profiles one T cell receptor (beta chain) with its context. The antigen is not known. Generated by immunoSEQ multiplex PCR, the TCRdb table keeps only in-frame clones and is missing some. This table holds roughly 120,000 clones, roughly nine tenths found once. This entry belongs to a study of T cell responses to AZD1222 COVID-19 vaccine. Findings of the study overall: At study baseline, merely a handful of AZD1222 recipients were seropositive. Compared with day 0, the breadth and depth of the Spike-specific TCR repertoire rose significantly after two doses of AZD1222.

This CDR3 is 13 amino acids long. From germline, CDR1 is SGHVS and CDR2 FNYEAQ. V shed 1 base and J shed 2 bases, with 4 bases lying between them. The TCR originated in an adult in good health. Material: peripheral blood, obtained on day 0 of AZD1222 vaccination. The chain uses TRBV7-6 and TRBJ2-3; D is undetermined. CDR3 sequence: CASSLENTDTQYF. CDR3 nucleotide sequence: TGTGCCAGCAGCTTAGAGAACACAGATACGCAGTATTTT.